This is a list of T cell receptor beta chains from one sample in a study of T cell repertoires in cytomegalovirus infection. MiXCR, run by TCRdb on the reads, gives a single entry per CDR3 protein. The sample holds around 550,000 distinct CDR3 sequences, around a quarter seen once. The sample comprised PBMCs. Source of these receptors: a human donor in good health (CMV status not recorded). Some clones in this sample may be carry-over from other donors' samples. The CDR3 runs from the conserved cysteine through the conserved F or W. A D gene is named only where the DNA matches it firmly. Expanded clones get a size class; other rows say once, few or many, or leave the size out.

v_gene,abundance,len,j_gene,d_gene,CDR3aa,CDR3nt
TRBV7-8,few,16,TRBJ2-3,TRBD1,CASSFTGGSYTDTQYF,TGTGCCAGCAGCTTTACAGGGGGTTCTTACACAGATACGCAGTATTTT
TRBV6-5,.,15,TRBJ1-1,TRBD1,CASSLTGTANTEAFF,TGTGCCAGCAGTTTGACGGGGACAGCGAACACTGAAGCTTTCTTT
TRBV7-4,.,17,TRBJ1-5,TRBD1,CASSLRTGNLSNQPQHF,TGTGCCAGCAGCCTCCGGACAGGTAATTTGAGCAATCAGCCCCAGCATTTT
TRBV7-6,many,15,TRBJ2-7,.,CASSSTARLAYEQYF,TGTGCCAGCAGCTCCACAGCGCGCCTAGCCTACGAGCAGTACTTC
TRBV29-1,few,16,TRBJ2-1,TRBD2,CSVEASGSGDYNEQFF,TGCAGCGTTGAAGCCTCCGGGAGCGGGGACTACAATGAGCAGTTCTTC
TRBV7-8,many,18,TRBJ2-6,TRBD1,CASSRRQGGTAGANVLTF,TGTGCCAGCAGCCGACGACAGGGGGGTACTGCTGGGGCCAACGTCCTGACTTTC
TRBV12-5,few,22,TRBJ2-1,TRBD2,CASGLEELTGLAGGPTNNEQFF,TGTGCTAGTGGTTTGGAGGAACTCACTGGACTAGCGGGAGGGCCAACCAACAATGAGCAGTTCTTC
TRBV28,.,15,TRBJ2-7,TRBD1,CASSFGTGGSYEQYF,TGTGCCAGCAGTTTTGGGACAGGGGGCTCCTACGAGCAGTACTTC
TRBV14,.,13,TRBJ2-1,.,CASSPLLGQEQFF,TGTGCCAGCAGCCCGTTACTGGGGCAGGAGCAGTTCTTC
TRBV15,.,12,TRBJ2-5,.,CATSRSAETQYF,TGTGCCACCAGCAGGAGCGCCGAGACCCAGTACTTC
TRBV28,.,14,TRBJ2-7,.,CASSPGRRVYEQYF,TGTGCCAGCAGCCCGGGACGCCGAGTCTACGAGCAGTACTTC
TRBV10-3,.,15,TRBJ2-3,.,CAISTGSGGTDTQYF,TGTGCCATCAGTACCGGGAGTGGTGGCACAGATACGCAGTATTTT
TRBV6-4,.,14,TRBJ2-4,.,CASTLRVAKNIQYF,TGTGCCAGCACACTTAGAGTAGCCAAAAACATTCAGTACTTC
TRBV19,.,17,TRBJ1-2,.,CASSIAARGRTNYGYTF,TGTGCCAGTAGTATAGCGGCAAGGGGACGGACGAACTATGGCTACACCTTC
TRBV30,.,12,TRBJ1-4,.,CAWSQINEKLFF,TGTGCCTGGAGCCAGATTAATGAAAAACTGTTTTTT
TRBV25-1,.,15,TRBJ2-5,TRBD1,CASSEPSQGEETQYF,TGTGCCAGCAGTGAACCGTCGCAGGGGGAAGAGACCCAGTACTTC
TRBV15,.,19,TRBJ2-2,TRBD1,CATSSDGPTQGAGTGELFF,TGTGCCACCAGCAGCGACGGTCCTACCCAGGGGGCGGGGACCGGGGAGCTGTTTTTT
TRBV19,many,17,TRBJ2-1,TRBD2,CASSMDRASGFYNEQFF,TGTGCCAGTAGTATGGATAGGGCTAGCGGTTTCTACAATGAGCAGTTCTTC
TRBV12-3/TRBV12-4,many,13,TRBJ2-7,.,CASLRSVSYEQYF,TGTGCCAGCCTCAGGTCCGTATCCTACGAGCAGTACTTC
TRBV7-2,many,15,TRBJ1-6,.,CASSISTVYNSPLHF,TGTGCCAGCAGCATCAGTACGGTTTATAATTCACCCCTCCACTTT
TRBV27,.,12,TRBJ2-7,.,CASTSESYEQYF,TGTGCCAGCACTTCTGAATCCTACGAGCAGTACTTC
TRBV28,.,15,TRBJ2-7,TRBD1,CASSSSGTGTHEQYF,TGTGCCAGCAGTTCCTCCGGGACAGGGACCCACGAGCAGTACTTC
TRBV7-2,.,15,TRBJ1-5,TRBD1,CASSLGGQSHQPQHF,TGTGCCAGCAGCTTAGGGGGACAGTCACATCAGCCCCAGCATTTT
TRBV7-2,many,15,TRBJ2-1,TRBD2,CASSWTSGSYNEQFF,TGTGCCAGCAGTTGGACTAGCGGGAGTTACAATGAGCAGTTCTTC
TRBV7-8,many,16,TRBJ2-1,.,CASSPQRVAVHNEQFF,TGTGCCAGCAGCCCACAGCGAGTAGCGGTTCACAATGAGCAGTTCTTC
TRBV10-3,.,12,TRBJ2-7,.,CAISTGNGEQYF,TGTGCCATCAGTACAGGGAACGGCGAGCAGTACTTC
TRBV2,.,15,TRBJ2-7,.,CASSEAGYSSYEQYF,TGTGCCAGCAGTGAAGCCGGGTACAGCTCCTACGAGCAGTACTTC
TRBV6-6,few,16,TRBJ2-1,.,CASSYSGANSYNEQFF,TGTGCCAGCAGTTATTCAGGGGCTAACTCCTACAATGAGCAGTTCTTC
TRBV28,few,20,TRBJ1-2,.,CASSFVEGGWTALSSHGYTF,TGTGCCAGCAGTTTTGTGGAGGGGGGATGGACGGCCCTATCATCCCATGGCTACACCTTC
TRBV5-4,.,14,TRBJ2-5,TRBD1,CASSLPGGRKTQYF,TGTGCCAGCAGCTTGCCAGGGGGCCGGAAGACCCAGTACTTC
TRBV7-6,many,17,TRBJ1-5,.,CASSLVQEQVENQPQHF,TGTGCCAGCAGCTTAGTCCAGGAACAGGTGGAAAATCAGCCCCAGCATTTT
TRBV6-2/TRBV6-3,.,17,TRBJ2-1,TRBD2,CASRGLAGVLSYNEQFF,TGTGCCAGCAGGGGACTAGCGGGGGTCCTCTCCTACAATGAGCAGTTCTTC
TRBV2,few,14,TRBJ1-4,TRBD1,CASRETGDVEKLFF,TGTGCCAGCAGGGAAACAGGGGATGTCGAAAAACTGTTTTTT
TRBV10-3,few,12,TRBJ2-3,.,CASNQNGETQYF,TGTGCCTCAAACCAGAACGGGGAAACGCAGTATTTT
TRBV7-3,.,14,TRBJ2-3,TRBD1,CASSLRQGSYTQYF,TGTGCCAGCAGCCTCAGACAGGGGTCATATACGCAGTATTTT
TRBV30,.,16,TRBJ1-5,.,CAWSVRRGTPNQPQHF,TGTGCCTGGAGTGTAAGGAGAGGGACGCCGAATCAGCCCCAGCATTTT
TRBV6-2/TRBV6-3,once,14,TRBJ2-2,.,CASTPGMHTGELFF,TGTGCCAGCACCCCGGGGATGCACACCGGGGAGCTGTTTTTT
TRBV4-1,few,13,TRBJ1-1,.,CASSQARGTEAFF,TGCGCCAGCAGCCAAGCCCGCGGGACTGAAGCTTTCTTT